This T cell receptor beta chain was sequenced during a study of blood T cell repertoires in COVID-19. Germline V CDR1 and CDR2: LGHDT, YNNKEL (reference sequence). Losses at the gene ends were 6 bases for V and 4 bases for J; bases not matched to a gene: 10. This CDR3 contains 15 residues. The table came from immunoSEQ multiplex PCR; TCRdb's copy has only in-frame clones and leaves some out. Found here are about 230,000 clones, under 90% of them singletons; the top ten hold approximately 4.3%. This clone was seen just once. The sequenced material came from PBMCs or T cells enriched from blood (not recorded which). The chain employs TRBV3-1 (or the pseudogene TRBV3-2) and TRBJ2-7; 9 bases map to TRBD2. This receptor was taken from a woman under 40 with acute COVID-19. The CDR3 sequence is CASSETSGAPYEQYF. In DNA form, the CDR3 reads TGTGCCAGCAGTGAGACTAGCGGAGCTCCGTACGAGCAGTACTTC.